This TCR beta chain was documented in a study of T-cell memory formation after mild COVID-19. Study-wide context: Largely, TCR clusters stayed within a single donor.

This clonotype was counted only a few times. The CDR3 is made up of 12 amino acids. The V and J ends lost 1 base and 3 bases respectively, with 7 bases between them. Germline V gene data show CDR1 as GTSNPN and CDR2 as SVGIG (reference sequence). In TCRdb, the 5' RACE reads were re-called with MiXCR into one record per CDR3 protein. The sample includes roughly 580,000 distinct CDR3 sequences, roughly 18% of them seen just once. This chain joins TRBV30 and TRBJ2-7, with D tentatively TRBD2 (5 bases). The sequenced sample was PBMCs or a T cell subset sorted from them (not recorded which). The clonotype was recovered from an adult woman who had mild COVID-19 (a few samples of this study predate the infection). Cell type and time point are not known. Written as DNA, the CDR3 is TGTGCCTGGAGTGGAGGGCTCTACGAGCAGTACTTC. It yields the protein CAWSGGLYEQYF.